There are many counts of the clone carrying this T cell receptor (beta chain). Its matching antigen is unknown. The CDR3 has 16 amino acids. Germline V CDR1 and CDR2: MDHEN, SYDVKM. The V gene end was trimmed by 6 bases and the J gene end by 3 bases; junction bases not matched to a gene: 13. This record comes from a study of T cells in Graves' hyperthyroidism and ophthalmopathy. Study overall: Sampling of peripheral blood happened at initial diagnosis, prior to any treatment. Study-wide results and caveats: Among thyroid clonotypes expanded above 0.001, most also appeared in blood.

Amplified TCR beta CDR3 regions derived from RNA transcripts. The study used the HTBI primer set for a first-round RT-PCR of the TCR CDR3. MiXCR was run by TCRdb on the multiplex PCR reads, yielding one entry per CDR3 protein. The table includes more than 300,000 distinct CDR3 sequences, about a sixth detected once. Sequences were obtained from blood. The TCR originated in a woman in her 30s with Graves' hyperthyroidism that later progressed to Graves' ophthalmopathy. J is TRBJ1-2 and V is TRBV28; 7 bases agree with TRBD1. CDR3 sequence (DNA): TGTGCCAGCAGGAGTACGAGATTCAGGGGGGACTATGGCTACACCTTC. Its protein is CASRSTRFRGDYGYTF.